This record concerns one TCR beta chain sequence. The antigen is undetermined. The time point denotes: persistent/refractory GD, antithyroid drugs over 5 years with positive TRAb. The TCR library used RNA extracted from PBMCs. Germline values: CDR1 MDHEN, CDR2 SYDVKM. The CDR3 has 15 amino acids. V lost 7 bases and J 6 bases, leaving 22 bases between the germline ends. Sequencing libraries for TCR beta were prepared with iRepertoire HTBI primers and Arm-PCR of CDR3 regions. TCRdb recomputed calls from the multiplex PCR reads with MiXCR, one row per CDR3 protein. The profile shows around 460,000 distinct CDR3 sequences, around a fifth of them singletons. The data originate from a study of regulatory T cells in long-lasting Graves disease. Overall study results and limits: Persistent Graves' patients showed less TCR diversity than newly diagnosed ones. TRBV28, TRBJ1-2 and TRBJ2-5 emerged as the favored segments in persistent disease.

This receptor was identified in a female donor with Graves disease. This chain uses TRBV28 with TRBJ2-7, with D possibly matching TRBD2 (6 bases). Sequenced here: peripheral blood mononuclear cells (PBMCs), sampled when the disease was refractory, from a patient treated with antithyroid drugs. CDR3 nucleotide sequence: TGTGCCAGCATCTCTCTTCGGGACTTCAAGGGCGAGCAGTACTTC. Amino acid sequence: CASISLRDFKGEQYF. Full variable domain (outside the CDR3, taken from reference TRBV28 and TRBJ2-7): DVKVTQSSRYLVKRTGEKVFLECVQDMDHENMFWYRQDPGLGLRLIYFSYDVKMKEKGDIPEGYSVSREKKERFSLILESASTNQTSMYLCASISLRDFKGEQYFGPGTRLTVT.